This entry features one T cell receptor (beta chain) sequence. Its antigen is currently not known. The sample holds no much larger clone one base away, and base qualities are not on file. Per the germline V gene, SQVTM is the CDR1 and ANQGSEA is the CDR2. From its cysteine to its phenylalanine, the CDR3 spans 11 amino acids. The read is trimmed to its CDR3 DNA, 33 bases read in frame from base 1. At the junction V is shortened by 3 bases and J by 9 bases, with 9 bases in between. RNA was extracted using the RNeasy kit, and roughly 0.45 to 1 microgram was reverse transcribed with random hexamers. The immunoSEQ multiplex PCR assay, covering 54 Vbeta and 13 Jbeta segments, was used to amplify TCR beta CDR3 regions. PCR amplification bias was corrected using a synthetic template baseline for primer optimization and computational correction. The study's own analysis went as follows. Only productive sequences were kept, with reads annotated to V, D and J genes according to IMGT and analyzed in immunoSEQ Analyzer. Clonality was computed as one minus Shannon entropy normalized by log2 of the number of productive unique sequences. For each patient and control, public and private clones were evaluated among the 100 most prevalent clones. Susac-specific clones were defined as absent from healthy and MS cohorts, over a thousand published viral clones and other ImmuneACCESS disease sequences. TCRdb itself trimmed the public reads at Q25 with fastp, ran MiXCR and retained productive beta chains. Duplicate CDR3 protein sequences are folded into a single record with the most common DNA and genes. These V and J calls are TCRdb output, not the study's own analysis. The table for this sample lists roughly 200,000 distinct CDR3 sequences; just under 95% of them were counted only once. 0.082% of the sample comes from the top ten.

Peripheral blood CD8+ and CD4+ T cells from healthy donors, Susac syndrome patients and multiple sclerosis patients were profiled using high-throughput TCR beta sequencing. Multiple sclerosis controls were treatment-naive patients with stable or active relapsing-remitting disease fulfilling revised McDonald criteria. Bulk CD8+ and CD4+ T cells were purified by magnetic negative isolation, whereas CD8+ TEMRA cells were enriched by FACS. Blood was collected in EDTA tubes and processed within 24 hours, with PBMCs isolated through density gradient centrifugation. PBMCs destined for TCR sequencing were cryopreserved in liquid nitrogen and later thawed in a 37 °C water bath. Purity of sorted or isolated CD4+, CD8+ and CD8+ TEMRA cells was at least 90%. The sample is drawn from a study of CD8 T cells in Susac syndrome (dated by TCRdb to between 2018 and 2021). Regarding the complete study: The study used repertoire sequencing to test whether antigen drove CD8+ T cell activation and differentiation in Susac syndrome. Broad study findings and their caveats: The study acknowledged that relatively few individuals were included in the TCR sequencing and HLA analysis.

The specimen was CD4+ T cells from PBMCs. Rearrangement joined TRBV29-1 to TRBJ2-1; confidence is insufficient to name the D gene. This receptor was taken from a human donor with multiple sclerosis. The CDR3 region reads CSVDASLEQFF. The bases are TGCAGCGTTGACGCCTCACTTGAGCAGTTCTTC.